Listed below are T cell receptor beta chains from one sample, sequenced in a study of shared clonotypes between healthy human individuals. Clones were sequenced by immunoSEQ multiplex PCR, and TCRdb holds only the in-frame ones, with some missing. The sample lists almost 700,000 clones, about 91% seen once, with approximately 24% in the top ten. The specimen was naive CD8+ T cells sorted from blood. The receptors originated from a man aged 25 to 40 in good health. Each CDR3 is given with its conserved first and last residue. A D gene is named only where the DNA matches it firmly. Size values are once, few and many counts, or a class for expanded clones, and some rows have none.

d_call clone_size j_call v_call cdr3_aa cdr3_nt
TRBD2 - TRBJ2-1 TRBV13 CASSPRLADRSSYNEQFF TGTGCCAGCAGCCCCCGACTAGCGGATAGGAGCTCCTACAATGAGCAGTTCTTC
TRBD2 few TRBJ2-7 TRBV19 CASSVAGDTSYEQYF TGTGCCAGTAGTGTAGCGGGAGACACGTCCTACGAGCAGTACTTC
- - TRBJ2-1 TRBV9 CASSVASNNEQFF TGTGCCAGCAGCGTAGCCAGCAACAATGAGCAGTTCTTC
- - TRBJ1-3 TRBV6-1 CASGTGRGNTIYF TGTGCCAGCGGTACAGGGCGTGGAAACACCATATATTTT
- - TRBJ1-4 TRBV7-9 CASSLGFEVDLSVKLFF TGTGCCAGCAGCTTAGGGTTTGAGGTGGATCTCAGTGTAAAACTGTTTTTT
- - TRBJ1-2 TRBV29-1 CSVEGNDYGYTF TGCAGCGTTGAGGGGAACGACTATGGCTACACCTTC
- - TRBJ1-1 TRBV4-1 CASSQETQRLHTEAFF TGCGCCAGCAGCCAAGAAACACAGCGGCTGCACACTGAAGCTTTCTTT
- few TRBJ1-5 TRBV7-9 CASSPGQTSNQPQHF TGTGCCAGCAGCCCCGGACAGACTAGCAATCAGCCCCAGCATTTT
TRBD1 - TRBJ1-5 TRBV5-4 CASSYWTGGVNNQPQHF TGTGCCAGCAGCTATTGGACAGGGGGAGTTAATAATCAGCCCCAGCATTTT
- - TRBJ2-2 TRBV19 CASSAKGDSKF TGTGCCAGTAGTGCGAAGGGAGACAGCAAATTT
TRBD1 - TRBJ1-1 TRBV7-6 CASSSMQDRAFEAFF TGTGCCAGCAGCTCCATGCAAGACAGGGCTTTTGAAGCTTTCTTT
- - TRBJ2-1 TRBV7-3 CASSPRLDNEQFF TGTGCCAGCAGCCCTAGACTGGACAATGAGCAGTTCTTC
TRBD2 - TRBJ2-1 TRBV4-1 CASTEEGSGLAYNEQFF TGCGCCAGCACGGAAGAGGGCTCAGGACTAGCCTACAATGAGCAGTTCTTC
- few TRBJ2-1 TRBV10-2 CASSESNPYEQFF TGCGCCAGCAGTGAGTCGAATCCGTATGAGCAGTTCTTC
- once TRBJ2-1 TRBV11-2 CASSLGLAQFF TGTGCCAGCAGCTTGGGTCTAGCGCAGTTCTTC
- - TRBJ2-5 TRBV6-6 CASSYSWEETQYF TGTGCCAGCAGTTACTCTTGGGAAGAGACCCAGTACTTC
TRBD2 - TRBJ2-5 TRBV27 CASSPGLAQETQYF TGTGCCAGCAGTCCCGGACTAGCCCAAGAGACCCAGTACTTC
- few TRBJ2-7 TRBV19 CASSLSLGYEQYF TGTGCCAGTAGTTTGTCTTTGGGGTACGAGCAGTACTTC
TRBD2 - TRBJ2-1 TRBV5-1 CASSAGLAGGLYNEQFF TGCGCCAGCAGCGCGGGACTAGCGGGAGGCCTCTACAATGAGCAGTTCTTC
- - TRBJ1-5 TRBV7-8 CASSFGSNQPQHF TGTGCCAGCAGCTTCGGAAGCAATCAGCCCCAGCATTTT
- - TRBJ2-6 TRBV19 CASSILDSSKGANVLTF TGTGCCAGTAGTATTCTCGACAGCTCGAAGGGGGCCAACGTCCTGACTTTC
- - TRBJ2-4 TRBV9 CASSVQTGENIQYF TGTGCCAGCAGCGTACAAACCGGGGAAAACATTCAGTACTTC
- once TRBJ1-5 TRBV6-5 CASSYSGEAQPQHF TGTGCCAGCAGTTACTCAGGGGAGGCTCAGCCCCAGCATTTT
TRBD2 once TRBJ2-1 TRBV7-6 CASSLEAGGYNEQFF TGTGCCAGCAGCTTGGAAGCGGGAGGTTACAATGAGCAGTTCTTC
TRBD1 - TRBJ1-2 TRBV7-9 CASSSGRQGVDYTF TGTGCCAGCAGCTCGGGCCGACAGGGAGTAGACTACACCTTC
- - TRBJ2-3 TRBV29-1 CSVEDLLGRGTDTQYF TGCAGCGTTGAAGATCTTTTGGGGCGGGGCACAGATACGCAGTATTTT
- once TRBJ1-4 TRBV7-8 CASGAHGQLFF TGTGCCAGTGGGGCGCATGGGCAACTGTTTTTT
- - TRBJ2-2 TRBV4-2 CASSQVGRGRPNTGELFF TGTGCCAGCAGCCAAGTGGGGCGGGGGCGACCGAACACCGGGGAGCTGTTTTTT
TRBD1 - TRBJ2-2 TRBV7-9 CASSSRTGATGELFF TGTGCCAGCAGCTCGCGGACAGGGGCCACCGGGGAGCTGTTTTTT
- - TRBJ2-6 TRBV11-2 CASSQRRATGANVLTF TGTGCCAGCAGCCAGAGGAGGGCCACTGGGGCCAACGTCCTGACTTTC
- - TRBJ2-1 TRBV27 CASSLYPEGPYNEQFF TGTGCCAGCAGTTTATACCCCGAGGGCCCCTACAATGAGCAGTTCTTC
TRBD2 - TRBJ2-1 TRBV11-1 CASSSGTSGGNEQFF TGTGCCAGCAGCTCCGGGACTAGCGGGGGGAATGAGCAGTTCTTC
- once TRBJ1-5 TRBV11-2 CASTKGAGINQPQHF TGTGCCAGCACCAAAGGAGCAGGGATAAATCAGCCCCAGCATTTT
TRBD1 - TRBJ2-2 TRBV30 CASGTVNTGELFF TGTGCCTCCGGGACAGTGAACACCGGGGAGCTGTTTTTT
TRBD1 - TRBJ2-2 TRBV5-1 CASAGTGGQEELFF TGCGCCAGCGCGGGGACAGGGGGGCAGGAGGAGCTGTTTTTT
- - TRBJ2-1 TRBV7-8 CASRSSRGSSYNEQFF TGTGCCAGCAGGTCCTCCAGGGGAAGCTCCTACAATGAGCAGTTCTTC
TRBD1 - TRBJ1-1 TRBV5-6 CASSLTGDTEAFF TGTGCCAGCAGCTTAACAGGGGACACTGAAGCTTTCTTT
TRBD2 - TRBJ2-3 TRBV25-1 CASSSGLAGLSSTDTQYF TGTGCCAGCAGCTCGGGACTAGCGGGACTATCTAGCACAGATACGCAGTATTTT
- - TRBJ2-3 TRBV7-8 CASSLHRADSTDTQYF TGTGCCAGCAGCTTACATCGCGCCGATAGCACAGATACGCAGTATTTT
TRBD2 - TRBJ2-3 TRBV11-1 CASSFLTSGSDDTQYF TGTGCCAGCAGCTTTCTGACTAGCGGGAGTGATGATACGCAGTATTTT
- - TRBJ2-1 TRBV7-8 CASTRAGTTKNNEQFF TGTGCCAGCACCCGAGCCGGGACGACTAAAAACAATGAGCAGTTCTTC
TRBD1 - TRBJ1-1 TRBV20-1 CSVPQGAEAFF TGCAGTGTGCCCCAGGGGGCTGAAGCTTTCTTT
TRBD1 - TRBJ1-4 TRBV6-9 CARNLALGTGEGNEKLFF TGTGCCAGGAACCTCGCCCTTGGGACAGGGGAAGGGAATGAAAAACTGTTTTTT
TRBD1 - TRBJ2-2 TRBV28 CATKDRGLVGTGELFF TGTGCCACCAAGGACAGGGGGCTGGTGGGCACCGGGGAGCTGTTTTTT
- - TRBJ2-3 TRBV27 CASSLAGTDTQYF TGTGCCAGCAGTTTAGCAGGAACGGATACGCAGTATTTT
- - TRBJ2-7 TRBV27 CASSPGTEGSYEQYF TGTGCCAGCAGCCCCGGGACCGAGGGCTCCTACGAGCAGTACTTC
- once TRBJ2-7 TRBV27 CASSLSPRSYEQYF TGTGCCAGCAGTTTATCCCCTAGATCCTACGAGCAGTACTTC
- - TRBJ2-2 TRBV2 CASRRKGRTGELFF TGTGCCAGCAGGCGTAAGGGTAGGACCGGGGAGCTGTTTTTT
TRBD2 - TRBJ2-1 TRBV6-6 CASSYSTLAEANEQFF TGTGCCAGCAGTTACTCGACGCTAGCGGAGGCCAATGAGCAGTTCTTC
- - TRBJ2-6 TRBV27 CASSLSAQGSGANVLTF TGTGCCAGCAGTTTATCGGCCCAGGGTTCCGGGGCCAACGTCCTGACTTTC
TRBD2 - TRBJ2-1 TRBV2 CASSGSGSANNEQFF TGTGCCAGCAGTGGCAGCGGGAGCGCGAACAATGAGCAGTTCTTC
- - TRBJ2-2 TRBV5-1 CASSLGFRQELGTGELFF TGCGCCAGCAGCTTGGGGTTTCGACAGGAACTAGGGACCGGGGAGCTGTTTTTT
TRBD2 - TRBJ2-5 TRBV7-9 CASSSGRLAGDWGTQYF TGTGCCAGCAGCTCGGGGCGACTAGCGGGAGACTGGGGGACCCAGTACTTC